The sequence of this TCR beta chain was determined in a study of T cell responses to AZD1222 COVID-19 vaccine. Findings and limits, study-wide: Researchers report vaccine-associated CD4 TCRs spanning spike, with dominance at 160-218 and 743-854. Clonal diversity may have been underestimated, and the donors were mostly white British, with more females than males.

A remark on this clone: The antigen is not known.

This CDR3 has 14 residues. Trimming removed 1 base at V and 8 bases at J, with 14 bases between. The germline gives CDR1 MDHEN, CDR2 SYDVKM. TCRdb keeps only in-frame clones here, not all; method: immunoSEQ multiplex PCR. The data contain 85,000 to 100,000 clones, 70% to 80% of them seen just once; the ten biggest clones take up roughly 21%. This specimen consisted of peripheral blood, obtained on day 0 of AZD1222 vaccination. This TCR was recovered from an adult in good health. The chain employs TRBV28 and TRBJ1-2; TRBD1 might be the D (5 bases). Here the CDR3 DNA reads TGTGCCAGCAGTTTATTGGCAGGGTGGGACGGCTACACCTTC. Translated, it gives CASSLLAGWDGYTF.